This entry lists 15 T cell receptor beta chains sequenced from one sample in a study of OX40 agonist ivuxolimab in advanced cancers. The data were produced by immunoSEQ multiplex PCR, yet TCRdb's version contains in-frame clones alone and is incomplete. This sample has roughly 30,000 clones, with approximately 91% found just once. Sequences were derived from CD4+ or CD8+ T cells sorted from blood, sampled in a trial of the OX40 agonist ivuxolimab. The receptors here all came from an adult with an advanced solid tumor such as melanoma, head and neck, liver or kidney cancer.

The table lists this clone with a count of one. The rearrangement uses TRBV7-2 and TRBJ2-3; D might be TRBD2 (6 bases). Germline CDR1 is SGHTA and CDR2 is FQGNSA. CDR3 length equals 16 residues. Trimming took off 4 bases at V and 0 bases at J, with 14 bases between the two ends. DNA for the CDR3: TGTGCCAGCAGCTATATAAGGGACTTTAGCACAGATACGCAGTATTTT. Translation gives CASSYIRDFSTDTQYF.

The chain joins TRBV15 to TRBJ2-7, with D unresolved. This CDR3 spans 12 amino acids. V was shortened by 1 base and J by 5 bases, with 6 bases between the two germline ends. The germline V gene encodes CDR1 LNHNV and CDR2 YYDKDF (reference sequence). Here the CDR3 reads CATSRGADEQYF. CDR3 in DNA: TGTGCCACCAGCAGAGGGGCGGACGAGCAGTACTTC.

This chain joins TRBV7-9 and TRBJ2-1; D ambiguous. Germline CDR1 and CDR2: SEHNR and FQNEAQ (reference sequence). Deletions cut 6 bases from V and 5 bases from J, with 11 bases between. The length of the CDR3 is 13 residues. The CDR3 region is CASSHGGDNEQFF. The CDR3 bases are TGTGCCAGCAGTCACGGCGGTGACAATGAGCAGTTCTTC.

V is TRBV27 and J is TRBJ1-1; D remains ambiguous. Germline loops: CDR1 MNHEY, CDR2 SMNVEV (reference sequence). There are 14 residues in the CDR3. V lost 4 bases and J 4 bases, leaving 13 bases between the germline ends. The chain's CDR3 is CASSWRGPGTEAFF. The CDR3 DNA is TGTGCCAGCAGTTGGCGAGGGCCGGGCACTGAAGCTTTCTTT.

CDR3 sequence (DNA): TGTGCCAGCAGCTTCTCGACGGAAACCTACGAGCAGTACTTC. This sequence encodes CASSFSTETYEQYF. The chain joins TRBV11-1 to TRBJ2-7; D is undetermined. V lost 3 bases and J lost 2, with 11 bases in between. The germline V gene has CDR1 SGHAT and CDR2 FQDESV (reference sequence). The CDR3 has 14 amino acids.

This chain links TRBV7-3 with TRBJ2-7; D remains unclear. This CDR3 is built from 15 residues. Trimming took off 3 bases at V and 3 bases at J, with 15 bases between the two ends. Germline V CDR1 and CDR2: SGHTA, FQGTGA. In DNA, the CDR3 is TGTGCCAGCAGCTTGGGTGGACCGTCTTACTACGAGCAGTACTTC. Its translation: CASSLGGPSYYEQYF.

This sequence joins TRBV27 and TRBJ2-1, with unresolved D. Trimming took 0 bases from V and 9 from J, leaving 6 bases between them. The length of the CDR3 is 12 residues. Germline V lookup: CDR1 MNHEY, CDR2 SMNVEV (reference sequence). The CDR3 loop is CASSLSGGEQFF. The DNA for the CDR3 is TGTGCCAGCAGTTTATCGGGCGGTGAGCAGTTCTTC.

This chain connects TRBV25-1 to TRBJ1-3; D unclear. CDR3 size: 14 residues. The V end was cut by 2 bases, the J end by 0 bases, with 5 bases between. CDR1 is MGHDK, CDR2 SYGVNS, per germline. In nucleotides, the CDR3 is TGTGCCAGCAGTGAAGTCGGCTCTGGAAACACCATATATTTT. It translates to CASSEVGSGNTIYF.

This chain's CDR3 is CASSTPQGRAGELFF. For the CDR3, the DNA is TGTGCCAGCAGCACACCTCAGGGGAGGGCCGGGGAGCTGTTTTTT. The rearrangement uses TRBV9 and TRBJ2-2; possible D gene TRBD2, 7 bases. The CDR3 consists of 15 residues. The V and J ends lost 4 bases and 6 bases respectively, with 16 bases between them. CDR1 and CDR2 from the germline V gene are SGDLS and YYNGEE.

The rearrangement uses TRBV9 and TRBJ2-1; D may be TRBD2 (5 bases). The CDR3 consists of 13 residues. V was shortened by 7 bases and J by 0 bases, with 8 bases between the two germline ends. Per germline, CDR1 SGDLS and CDR2 YYNGEE. As DNA, the CDR3 is TGTGCCAGCGGACTCAGCTCCTACAATGAGCAGTTCTTC. It yields the protein CASGLSSYNEQFF.

This rearrangement joins TRBV5-5 to TRBJ1-5; D is possibly TRBD1 (5 bases). Trimming removed 4 bases at V and 3 bases at J, with 8 bases between. Per the germline V gene, CDR1 is SGHKS and CDR2 is YYEKEE (reference sequence). This CDR3 is 13 amino acids long. CDR3: CASSPTDNQPQHF. CDR3 DNA: TGTGCCAGCAGCCCGACAGACAATCAGCCCCAGCATTTT.

V usage is TRBV27 and J usage is TRBJ1-6; perhaps TRBD1 as D (6 bases). Trimming removed 4 bases from V and 0 bases from J, with 10 bases in between. Per the germline V gene, CDR1 is MNHEY and CDR2 is SMNVEV (reference sequence). This CDR3 has 16 amino acids. In nucleotides, the CDR3 is TGTGCCAGCAGTTCGACAGGCAGCTCCTATAATTCACCCCTCCACTTT. As protein: CASSSTGSSYNSPLHF.

V and J are TRBV11-2 and TRBJ1-5, with a possible D match to TRBD1 (6 bases). V shed 5 bases and J shed 9 bases, with 14 bases lying between them. Germline V gene sequence: CDR1 SGHAT, CDR2 FQNNGV. The CDR3 sequence is 13 residues long. This chain's CDR3 is CASSPTGNPPQHF. In nucleotides, the CDR3 is TGTGCCAGCAGCCCGACAGGAAACCCGCCCCAGCATTTT. Drawing the rest from reference TRBV11-2 and TRBJ1-5, the complete variable domain is EAGVAQSPRYKIIEKRQSVAFWCNPISGHATLYWYQQILGQGPKLLIQFQNNGVVDDSQLPKDRFSAERLKGVDSTLKIQPAKLEDSAVYLCASSPTGNPPQHFGDGTRLSIL.

The chain is built from TRBV28 and TRBJ1-3; a weak D match, TRBD1 (6 bases). The CDR3 is 17 residues long. Germline values: CDR1 MDHEN, CDR2 SYDVKM. The germline V and J ends were trimmed by 1 base and 1 base, with 14 bases remaining between them. CDR3 region: CASSLSSGQWSGNTIYF. The CDR3 nucleotides are TGTGCCAGCAGTTTATCTTCCGGACAGTGGTCTGGAAACACCATATATTTT.

The CDR3, as DNA: TGTGCCAGCAGCTCGGGACTCAAGTCAGGGGGCTACACCTTC. This gives the protein CASSSGLKSGGYTF. The J gene is TRBJ1-2, the V gene TRBV9; D may be TRBD1 (5 bases). Germline V gene data show CDR1 as SGDLS and CDR2 as YYNGEE. This CDR3 contains 14 residues. V lost 4 bases to trimming and J lost 8 bases, with 18 bases between them.